These 28 T cell receptor beta chains originate from one sample sequenced in a study of naive and memory T cell subsets. Two oligonucleotides, mixed equimolar, formed the beta constant-region primer covering TRBC1 and TRBC2. TCRdb reprocessed the UMI-ligation and nested PCR reads with MiXCR, giving one entry per CDR3 protein. The table has about 85,000 distinct CDR3 sequences, about an eighth seen once. The source material was central memory CD4+ T cells from blood. The receptor source for this set is a human donor in good health.

V usage is TRBV7-2 and J usage is TRBJ2-7; D might be TRBD2 (6 bases). The CDR3 has 16 residues. Germline V gene data show CDR1 as SGHTA and CDR2 as FQGNSA. Trimming left V 4 bases short and J 2 bases short, with 18 bases between. This CDR3 is CASSSTLGRETYEQYF. In DNA form, the CDR3 reads TGTGCCAGCAGCTCGACGTTGGGACGGGAGACCTACGAGCAGTACTTC. Complete variable domain (other parts from reference TRBV7-2 and TRBJ2-7): GAGVSQSPSNKVTEKGKDVELRCDPISGHTALYWYRQSLGQGLEFLIYFQGNSAPDKSGLPSDRFSAERTGGSVSTLTIQRTQQEDSAVYLCASSSTLGRETYEQYFGPGTRLTVT.

In its sample, this clonotype was seen a few times. This chain links TRBV7-6 with TRBJ1-3; perhaps TRBD1 as D (6 bases). Germline V gives CDR1 SGHVS, CDR2 FNYEAQ. Trimming took off 1 base at V and 0 bases at J, with 10 bases between the two ends. This CDR3 contains 16 residues. CDR3 coding DNA: TGTGCCAGCAGCTTAGGGACAGCGAGCTCTGGAAACACCATATATTTT. This codes for CASSLGTASSGNTIYF.

This clonotype was seen ten or more times. The chain couples TRBV7-2 to TRBJ1-6; possible D gene TRBD1, 6 bases. The germline gives CDR1 SGHTA, CDR2 FQGNSA. There are 15 residues in the CDR3. Trimming removed 5 bases at V and 4 bases at J, with 12 bases between. CDR3 sequence: CASSPRTEYNSPLHF. In nucleotides, the CDR3 is TGTGCCAGCAGCCCACGGACAGAATATAATTCACCCCTCCACTTT.

The chain employs TRBV18 and TRBJ1-1, with D hard to call. Trimming pared 6 bases from V and 0 bases from J, leaving 23 bases between. The germline V gene has CDR1 KGHSH and CDR2 LQKENI. CDR3 size: 18 residues. CDR3 amino acids: CASSGEQVSILLNTEAFF. CDR3 sequence (DNA): TGTGCCAGCTCCGGCGAACAAGTCTCAATACTCTTGAACACTGAAGCTTTCTTT.

In this sample, this clonotype turned up a few times. The V gene is TRBV20-1, the J gene TRBJ2-5; D gene uncertain. Germline CDR1 and CDR2: DFQATT and SNEGSKA (reference sequence). The V and J ends lost 3 bases and 5 bases respectively, with 19 bases between them. This CDR3 contains 15 residues. The CDR3 DNA is TGCAGTGCTAGGTCCCCCGTAGCTGCGATCGAGACCCAGTACTTC. It yields the protein CSARSPVAAIETQYF.

This clonotype was picked up a small number of times. V and J are TRBV14 and TRBJ1-6, with 8 bases matching TRBD1. Germline V CDR1 and CDR2: SGHDN, FVKESK. Trimming took 4 bases from V and 10 from J; bases not matched to a gene: 3. The CDR3 consists of 13 residues. The CDR3 nucleotides are TGTGCCAGCAGCCCACAGGGGGAATCACCCCTCCACTTT. This translates into CASSPQGESPLHF.

This clonotype was picked up a small number of times. This chain uses TRBV2 with TRBJ1-1, with 8 positions matching TRBD1. The ends lost 6 bases at V and 8 bases at J; junction bases unmatched: 8. CDR3 size: 13 residues. CDR1 and CDR2 (germline): SNHLY, FYNNEI. The CDR3 protein is CASRWTGTSEAFF. The CDR3 nucleotides are TGTGCCAGCAGGTGGACAGGGACATCCGAAGCTTTCTTT.

This rearrangement joins TRBV12-3 or TRBV12-4 to TRBJ1-5, with 11 bases aligning to TRBD1. This CDR3 has 15 residues. V trimming: 5 bases; J trimming: 5 bases; junction bases outside the gene matches: 5. The CDR3 region has the DNA TGTGCCAGCAGTGTTGGACAGGGGGCCGATCAGCCCCAGCATTTT. Protein product: CASSVGQGADQPQHF.

This clonotype appeared a few times. V is TRBV5-6 and J is TRBJ2-7; the D is unclear. V lost 4 bases and J lost 3, with 14 bases in between. This CDR3 comprises 14 residues. Germline CDR1 is SGHDT and CDR2 is YYEEEE. Here the CDR3 reads CASSRLAPLYEQYF. DNA of the CDR3: TGTGCCAGCAGCCGTTTAGCACCTCTCTACGAGCAGTACTTC.

The V and J genes are TRBV11-1 and TRBJ2-4; TRBD1 matches 7 bases. V gave up 5 bases and J gave up 7 bases; unmatched junction bases: 8. Per the germline V gene, CDR1 is SGHAT and CDR2 is FQDESV (reference sequence). The CDR3 runs to 14 residues. CDR3 sequence (DNA): TGTGCCAGCAGCCCCAGGGACAGCCTGAACATTCAGTACTTC. Translated, it gives CASSPRDSLNIQYF.

The table lists this clonotype with many counts. V and J are TRBV27 and TRBJ1-5, with 7 bases that match TRBD1. Looked up from germline, CDR1 is MNHEY and CDR2 is SMNVEV (reference sequence). This CDR3 contains 15 residues. The V and J ends lost 5 bases and 1 base, in that order; junction bases with no gene match: 5. The CDR3: CASSQQGSSNQPQHF. The CDR3 DNA reads TGTGCCAGCAGTCAACAGGGGTCGAGCAATCAGCCCCAGCATTTT.

Details on this clonotype: Just one base apart from a much larger clone, this may be a read error. Since the CDR3 does not end with the conserved phenylalanine or tryptophan, this likely comes from a read error. DNA of the CDR3: TGTGCCAGCAGCTTAGCGGAGGCGGAGACCCAGTACTCC. Protein product: CASSLAEAETQYS. This chain connects TRBV11-1 to TRBJ2-5; D might be TRBD2 (5 bases). V was pared by 0 bases and J by 5 bases, with 7 bases between. This CDR3 region has 13 residues. Germline CDR1 is SGHAT and CDR2 is FQDESV (reference sequence).

This clonotype appeared many times. This chain connects TRBV29-1 to TRBJ2-7; TRBD2 matches at 8 bases. V was clipped by 4 bases and J by 6 bases; unmatched bases: 8. The CDR3 is 13 amino acids. Germline V gene lookup returns CDR1 SQVTM and CDR2 ANQGSEA. The CDR3: CSVVPGRAREQYF. The CDR3 nucleotides are TGCAGCGTTGTTCCCGGGAGGGCCCGCGAGCAGTACTTC.

This clonotype was observed a few times. The CDR3 reads CSVLRDSGSSEQYF. The CDR3 DNA sequence: TGCAGCGTCCTCCGGGACTCCGGGTCGTCCGAGCAGTACTTC. V is TRBV29-1 and J is TRBJ2-7; D possibly corresponds to TRBD2 (6 bases). The CDR3 contains 14 residues. Germline V gives CDR1 SQVTM, CDR2 ANQGSEA. V gave up 6 bases and J gave up 6 bases, with 21 bases separating them.

This clonotype was counted ten times or more. The V gene is TRBV10-3, the J gene TRBJ2-3, with TRBD2 identical over 12 bases. This CDR3 contains 17 residues. J lost 5 bases, V lost 6 bases, and 12 bases had no gene match. Germline CDR1 reads ENHRY; CDR2 reads SYGVKD. The CDR3 nucleotides are TGTGCCATCAGGACCGGGGGGACTAGCGGGCGAGGAGATACGCAGTATTTT. Translated, it gives CAIRTGGTSGRGDTQYF.

The chain carries TRBV28 and TRBJ1-4; D gene unclear. The CDR3 has 12 amino acids. Trimming cost V 5 bases and J 7 bases, with 8 bases left between them. Germline V lookup: CDR1 MDHEN, CDR2 SYDVKM. CDR3 in DNA: TGTGCCAGCAGTCAACTGGGTGAAAAACTGTTTTTT. Protein: CASSQLGEKLFF.

This clonotype was counted at least ten times. CDR3 sequence: CAGAGGGTGELFF. CDR3 bases: TGTGCAGGAGCGGGAGGAGGCACCGGGGAGCTGTTTTTT. The gene calls are TRBV2 and TRBJ2-2; TRBD2 aligns across 9 bases. The CDR3 is made up of 13 amino acids. In germline, CDR1 is SNHLY, CDR2 FYNNEI.

This clonotype showed up many times. V gene TRBV20-1 combines with J gene TRBJ2-7; weak D call: TRBD2 (5 bases). Trimming removed 0 bases at V and 4 bases at J, with 22 bases between. The CDR3 extends over 17 amino acids. Germline V gene lookup returns CDR1 DFQATT and CDR2 SNEGSKA (reference sequence). CDR3 coding DNA: TGCAGTGCTAGAGATAAAGCTCGGTGGGAGTTGGGATACGAGCAGTACTTC. It codes for CSARDKARWELGYEQYF.

The chain carries TRBV20-1 and TRBJ2-3; D tentatively reads TRBD1 or TRBD2 (5 bases each). Trimming removed 1 base at V and 6 bases at J, with 11 bases between. There are 13 residues in the CDR3. Germline lookup yields CDR1 DFQATT and CDR2 SNEGSKA (reference sequence). CDR3: CSARGAWGDTQYF. In DNA form, the CDR3 reads TGCAGTGCTAGAGGCGCCTGGGGGGATACGCAGTATTTT.

This clonotype appeared a few times. The V and J genes are TRBV5-6 and TRBJ2-1; TRBD2 agrees at 13 bases. J gave up 7 bases and V 1 base, and 5 bases lay outside the gene matches. Germline CDR1 reads SGHDT; CDR2 reads YYEEEE. The CDR3 extends over 16 amino acids. CDR3 sequence reads: CASSLWTSGSRNEQFF. CDR3 DNA: TGTGCCAGCAGCTTGTGGACTAGCGGGAGTCGAAATGAGCAGTTCTTC. The variable domain in full, completed from reference TRBV5-6 and TRBJ2-1, reads DAGVTQSPTHLIKTRGQQVTLRCSPKSGHDTVSWYQQALGQGPQFIFQYYEEEERQRGNFPDRFSGHQFPNYSSELNVNALLLGDSALYLCASSLWTSGSRNEQFFGPGTRLTVL.

This clonotype has just a few counts. The chain joins TRBV14 to TRBJ2-5; TRBD1 is a possible D gene (6 bases). The germline gives CDR1 SGHDN, CDR2 FVKESK. The germline V and J ends were trimmed by 0 bases and 7 bases, with 15 bases remaining between them. The CDR3 sequence is 15 residues long. CDR3 DNA: TGTGCCAGCAGCCAAGACGGACAGTTACAAAGGACCCAGTACTTC. This gives the protein CASSQDGQLQRTQYF.

In the case of this clonotype: A much larger clone lies one base from this, so it may be a read error. The rearrangement uses TRBV15 and TRBJ2-3; 9 nucleotides agree with TRBD2. The germline gives CDR1 LNHNV, CDR2 YYDKDF (reference sequence). This CDR3 contains 16 residues. CDR3 amino acids: CTTSRGSGSTTDTQYF. The CDR3 DNA reads TGTACCACCAGCAGAGGTAGCGGGAGTACGACAGATACGCAGTATTTT.

The chain uses TRBV4-2 and TRBJ2-2; a weak D match, TRBD2 (5 bases). The CDR3 has 13 residues. Germline-derived CDR1 and CDR2 are LGHNA and YNFKEQ. The ends were cut back, 0 bases at V and 9 bases at J, with 8 bases in the middle. The CDR3 nucleotides are TGTGCCAGCAGCCAAGAGCGGGTCAGGGAGCTGTTTTTT. This gives the protein CASSQERVRELFF.

Ten or more counts support this clonotype. V usage is TRBV6-2 or TRBV6-3 and J usage is TRBJ1-5, with TRBD1 matching 7 bases. The CDR3 has 15 residues. CDR1 and CDR2 from the germline V gene are MNHEY and SVGEGT. V shed 6 bases, J shed 1 base, and the junction held 6 bases outside the gene matches. CDR3 loop: CASSQTGLSNQPQHF. DNA for the CDR3: TGTGCCAGCAGCCAGACAGGGTTGAGCAATCAGCCCCAGCATTTT.

The V and J genes are TRBV7-8 and TRBJ2-2; D gene unclear. Germline assignment: CDR1 SGHVS and CDR2 FQNEAQ. V lost 5 bases and J 5 bases, leaving 3 bases between the germline ends. This CDR3 region has 11 residues. The CDR3 DNA follows: TGTGCCAGCAGCACAACCGGGGAGCTGTTTTTT. Protein product: CASSTTGELFF.

This clonotype appeared a few times. This chain uses TRBV7-2 with TRBJ2-1, with D perhaps matching TRBD1 or TRBD2 (6 bases each). Trimming shortened V by 5 bases and J by 9 bases, and 23 bases separated the two germline ends. Germline CDR1 is SGHTA and CDR2 is FQGNSA. The CDR3 loop spans 16 amino acids. The CDR3 coding sequence is TGTGCCAGCAGCATTCAGGGGAGGACGCCCAGTGGTGAGCAGTTCTTC. Translating it yields CASSIQGRTPSGEQFF.

The chain has TRBV3-2 and TRBJ2-1. TRBV3-2 is recorded as a pseudogene. The CDR3 has 14 residues. CDR3 nucleotides: TGTGCCAGCAGCCAAGACAACGCCGGCGATGAGCAGTTCTTC. This gives the protein CASSQDNAGDEQFF.

This sequence joins TRBV6-5 and TRBJ2-3, with TRBD2 matching 10 bases. V lost 0 bases and J lost 4; bases outside the gene matches: 4. Germline CDR1 reads MNHEY; CDR2 reads SVGAGI. This CDR3 contains 16 residues. The CDR3 DNA reads as TGTGCCAGCAGTTACTCGACTAGCGGGCGGGCAGATACGCAGTATTTT. This gives the protein CASSYSTSGRADTQYF.